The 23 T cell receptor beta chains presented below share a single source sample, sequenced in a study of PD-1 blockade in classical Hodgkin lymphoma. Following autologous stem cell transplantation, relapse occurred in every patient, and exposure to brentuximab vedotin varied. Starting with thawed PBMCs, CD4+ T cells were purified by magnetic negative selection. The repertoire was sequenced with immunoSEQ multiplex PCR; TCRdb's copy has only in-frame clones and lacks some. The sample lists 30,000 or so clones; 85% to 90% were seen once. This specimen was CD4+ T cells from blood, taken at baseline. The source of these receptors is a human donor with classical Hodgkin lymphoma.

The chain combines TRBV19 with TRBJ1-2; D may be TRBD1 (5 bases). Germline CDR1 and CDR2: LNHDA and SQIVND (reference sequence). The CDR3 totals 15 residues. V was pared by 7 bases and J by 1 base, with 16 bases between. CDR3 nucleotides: TGTGCCAGTATATTGGGCCCGGGGCTTAACTATGGCTACACCTTC. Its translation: CASILGPGLNYGYTF. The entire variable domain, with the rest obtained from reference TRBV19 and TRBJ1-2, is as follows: DGGITQSPKYLFRKEGQNVTLSCEQNLNHDAMYWYRQDPGQGLRLIYYSQIVNDFQKGDIAEGYSVSREKKESFPLTVTSAQKNPTAFYLCASILGPGLNYGYTFGSGTRLTVV.

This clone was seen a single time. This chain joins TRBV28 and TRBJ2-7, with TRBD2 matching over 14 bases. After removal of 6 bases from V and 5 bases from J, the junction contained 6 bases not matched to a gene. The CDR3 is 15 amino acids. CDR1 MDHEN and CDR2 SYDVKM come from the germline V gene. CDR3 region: CASRTGGLAGDEQYF. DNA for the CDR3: TGTGCCAGCAGAACAGGGGGACTAGCGGGAGACGAGCAGTACTTC.

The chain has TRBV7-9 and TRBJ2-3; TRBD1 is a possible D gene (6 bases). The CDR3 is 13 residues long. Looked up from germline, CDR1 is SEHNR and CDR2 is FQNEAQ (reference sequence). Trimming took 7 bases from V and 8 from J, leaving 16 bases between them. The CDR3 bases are TGTGCCAGCAACCCAGGGGAAGGGACTACGCAGTATTTT. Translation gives CASNPGEGTTQYF. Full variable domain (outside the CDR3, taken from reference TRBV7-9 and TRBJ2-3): DTGVSQNPRHKITKRGQNVTFRCDPISEHNRLYWYRQTLGQGPEFLTYFQNEAQLEKSRLLSDRFSAERPKGSFSTLEIQRTEQGDSAMYLCASNPGEGTTQYFGPGTRLTVL.

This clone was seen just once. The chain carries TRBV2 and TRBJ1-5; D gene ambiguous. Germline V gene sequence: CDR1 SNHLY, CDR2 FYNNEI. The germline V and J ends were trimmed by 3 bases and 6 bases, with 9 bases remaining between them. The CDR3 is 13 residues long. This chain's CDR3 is CASSDRAAQPQHF. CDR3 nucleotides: TGTGCCAGCAGTGACCGGGCGGCTCAGCCCCAGCATTTT.

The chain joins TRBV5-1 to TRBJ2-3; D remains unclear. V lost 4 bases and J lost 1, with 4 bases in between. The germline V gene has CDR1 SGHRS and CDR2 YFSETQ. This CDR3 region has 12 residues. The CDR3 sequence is CASSGGTDTQYF. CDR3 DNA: TGCGCCAGCAGCGGCGGCACAGATACGCAGTATTTT.

This CDR3 is CASTKDRGNTEAFF. The CDR3 DNA reads as TGTGCCAGCACCAAAGACAGGGGGAACACTGAAGCTTTCTTT. The chain is built from TRBV6-5 and TRBJ1-1; the match to TRBD1 covers 8 bases. The CDR3 is 14 residues long. Trimming removed 7 bases from V and 1 base from J; junction bases left unmatched: 5. Per germline, CDR1 MNHEY and CDR2 SVGAGI.

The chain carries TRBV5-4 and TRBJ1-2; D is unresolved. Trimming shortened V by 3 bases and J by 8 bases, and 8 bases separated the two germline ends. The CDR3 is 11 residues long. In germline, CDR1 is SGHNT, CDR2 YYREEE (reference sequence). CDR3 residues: CASSSTAGYTF. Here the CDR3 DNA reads TGTGCCAGCAGCTCCACAGCAGGCTACACCTTC.

In DNA, the CDR3 is TGTGCCAGCAGTTACGGACAGCACTACGAGCAGTACTTC. Protein: CASSYGQHYEQYF. The genes are TRBV6-5 and TRBJ2-7; TRBD1 is a possible D gene (6 bases). Looked up from germline, CDR1 is MNHEY and CDR2 is SVGAGI. The CDR3 extends over 13 amino acids. V shed 2 bases and J shed 3 bases, with 8 bases lying between them.

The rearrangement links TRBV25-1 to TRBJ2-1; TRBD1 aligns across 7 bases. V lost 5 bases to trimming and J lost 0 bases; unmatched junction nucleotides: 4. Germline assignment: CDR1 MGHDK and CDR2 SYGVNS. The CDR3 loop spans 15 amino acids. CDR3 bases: TGTGCCAGCAGTTGGGACAGTAGCTCCTACAATGAGCAGTTCTTC. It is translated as CASSWDSSSYNEQFF.

CDR3 in DNA: TGCAGCGTTGAAGACCGGGACAACTCTGGAAACACCATATATTTT. This gives the protein CSVEDRDNSGNTIYF. The V gene is TRBV29-1, the J gene TRBJ1-3, with a possible D match to TRBD1 (6 bases). Trimming shortened V by 0 bases and J by 0 bases, and 9 bases separated the two germline ends. The CDR3 totals 15 residues. The germline V gene has CDR1 SQVTM and CDR2 ANQGSEA.

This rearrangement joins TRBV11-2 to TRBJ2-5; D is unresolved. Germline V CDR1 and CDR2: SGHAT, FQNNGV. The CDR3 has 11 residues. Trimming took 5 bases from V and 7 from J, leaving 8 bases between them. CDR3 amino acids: CASSPLGTQYF. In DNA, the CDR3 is TGTGCCAGCAGCCCCCTAGGGACCCAGTACTTC.

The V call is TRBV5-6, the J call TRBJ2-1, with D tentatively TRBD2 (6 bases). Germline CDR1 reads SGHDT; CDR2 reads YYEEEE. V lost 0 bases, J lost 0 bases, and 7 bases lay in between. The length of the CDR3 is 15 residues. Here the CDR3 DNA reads TGTGCCAGCAGCTTGGGCGGGGTCTCCTACAATGAGCAGTTCTTC. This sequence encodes CASSLGGVSYNEQFF. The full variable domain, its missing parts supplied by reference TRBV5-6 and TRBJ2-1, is DAGVTQSPTHLIKTRGQQVTLRCSPKSGHDTVSWYQQALGQGPQFIFQYYEEEERQRGNFPDRFSGHQFPNYSSELNVNALLLGDSALYLCASSLGGVSYNEQFFGPGTRLTVL.

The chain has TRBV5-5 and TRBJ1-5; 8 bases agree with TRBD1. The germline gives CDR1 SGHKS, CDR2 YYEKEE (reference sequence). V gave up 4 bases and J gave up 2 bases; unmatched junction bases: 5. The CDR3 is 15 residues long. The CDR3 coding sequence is TGTGCCAGCAGCCAGGCAGGGGGCGGCAATCAGCCCCAGCATTTT. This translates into CASSQAGGGNQPQHF. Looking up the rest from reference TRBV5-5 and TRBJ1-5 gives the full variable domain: DAGVTQSPTHLIKTRGQQVTLRCSPISGHKSVSWYQQVLGQGPQFIFQYYEKEERGRGNFPDRFSARQFPNYSSELNVNALLLGDSALYLCASSQAGGGNQPQHFGDGTRLSIL.

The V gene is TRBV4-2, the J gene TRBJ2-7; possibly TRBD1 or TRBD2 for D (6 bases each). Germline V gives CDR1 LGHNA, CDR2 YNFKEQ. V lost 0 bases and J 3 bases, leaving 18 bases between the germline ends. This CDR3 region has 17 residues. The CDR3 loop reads CASSQEWGAHILYEQYF. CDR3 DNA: TGTGCCAGCAGCCAAGAGTGGGGGGCCCATATTCTCTACGAGCAGTACTTC.

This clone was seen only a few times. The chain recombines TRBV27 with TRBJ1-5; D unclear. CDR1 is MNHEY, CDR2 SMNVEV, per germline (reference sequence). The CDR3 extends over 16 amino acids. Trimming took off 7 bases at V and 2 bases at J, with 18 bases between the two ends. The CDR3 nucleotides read TGTGCCAGCACCCCCCTCGGTGGAAGGGGCAATCAGCCCCAGCATTTT. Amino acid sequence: CASTPLGGRGNQPQHF.

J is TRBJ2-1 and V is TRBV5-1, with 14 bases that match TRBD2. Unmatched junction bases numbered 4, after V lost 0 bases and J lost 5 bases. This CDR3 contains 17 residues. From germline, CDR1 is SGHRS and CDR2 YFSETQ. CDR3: CASSLARTSGRHNEQFF. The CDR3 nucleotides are TGCGCCAGCAGCTTGGCCCGGACTAGCGGGAGGCACAATGAGCAGTTCTTC.

The CDR3 coding sequence is TGTGCCAGCAGTCTGCCCCACCTCAACCTCTACACCTTC. It is translated as CASSLPHLNLYTF. The genes are TRBV28 and TRBJ1-2; D remains unclear. Trimming left V 5 bases short and J 10 bases short, with 17 bases between. This CDR3 has 13 amino acids. In germline, CDR1 is MDHEN, CDR2 SYDVKM.

CDR3 protein: CASSPGTSGRNEQFF. CDR3 nucleotide sequence: TGCGCCAGCAGCCCGGGGACTAGCGGGAGGAATGAGCAGTTCTTC. The chain links TRBV5-1 to TRBJ2-1; 15 bases map to TRBD2. CDR1 and CDR2 from the germline V gene are SGHRS and YFSETQ. The CDR3 spans 15 residues. The V gene end was trimmed by 4 bases and the J gene end by 7 bases; junction bases not matched to a gene: 3.

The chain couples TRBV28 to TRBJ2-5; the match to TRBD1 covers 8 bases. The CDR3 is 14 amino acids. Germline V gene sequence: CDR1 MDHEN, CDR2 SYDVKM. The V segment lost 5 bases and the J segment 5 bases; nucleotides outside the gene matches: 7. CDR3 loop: CASSPGQGWETQYF. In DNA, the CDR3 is TGTGCCAGCAGTCCCGGACAGGGTTGGGAGACCCAGTACTTC.

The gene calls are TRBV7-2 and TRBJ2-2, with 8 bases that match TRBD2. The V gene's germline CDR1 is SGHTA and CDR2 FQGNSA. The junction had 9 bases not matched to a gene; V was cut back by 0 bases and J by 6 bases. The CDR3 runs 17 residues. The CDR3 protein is CASSLAGSGKSPGELFF. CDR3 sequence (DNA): TGTGCCAGCAGCTTAGCAGGTAGCGGGAAGAGTCCCGGGGAGCTGTTTTTT.

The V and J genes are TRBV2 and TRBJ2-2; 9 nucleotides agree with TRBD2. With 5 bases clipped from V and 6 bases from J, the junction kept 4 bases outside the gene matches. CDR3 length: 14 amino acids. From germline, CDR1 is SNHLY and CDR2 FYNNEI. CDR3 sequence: CASSLSGRSGELFF. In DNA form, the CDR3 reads TGTGCCAGCAGTCTCAGCGGGAGGTCCGGGGAGCTGTTTTTT.

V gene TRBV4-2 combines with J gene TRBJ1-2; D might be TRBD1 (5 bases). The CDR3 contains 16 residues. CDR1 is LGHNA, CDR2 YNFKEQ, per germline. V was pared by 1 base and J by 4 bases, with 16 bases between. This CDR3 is CASSQVRDSGSYGYTF. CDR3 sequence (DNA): TGTGCCAGCAGCCAAGTCAGAGACAGCGGGTCCTATGGCTACACCTTC.

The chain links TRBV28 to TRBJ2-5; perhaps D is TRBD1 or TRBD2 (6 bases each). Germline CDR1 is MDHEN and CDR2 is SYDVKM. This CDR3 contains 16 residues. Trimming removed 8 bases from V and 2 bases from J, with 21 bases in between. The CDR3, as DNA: TGTGCCAGCGATTCCGCCCTCGGGGGCGGTCAAGAGACCCAGTACTTC. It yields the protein CASDSALGGGQETQYF.